This TCR beta chain came from a study of CD8 T cells in ankylosing spondylitis. This clonotype was picked up many times. As yet, its antigen is unknown. Preparation of TCR beta libraries was done by quantitative 5'-RACE with molecular barcodes. TCRdb re-called the 5' RACE reads with MiXCR, one entry per CDR3 protein. The sample yields a few hundred thousand distinct CDR3 sequences, roughly 11% seen once. Notes on the study in general: Researchers reportedly found disease-linked clones significantly enriched in matched ankylosing spondylitis synovial fluid. One TCR beta motif, made up of 7 or 8 highly homologous variants, appeared characteristic of ankylosing spondylitis blood.

CDR1 DFQATT and CDR2 SNEGSKA come from the germline V gene (reference sequence). Deletions cut 6 bases from V and 2 bases from J, with 18 bases between. The CDR3 consists of 15 residues. This receptor was identified in a female donor with ankylosing spondylitis or in good health (not recorded which). The specimen was blood, either unsorted or a sorted T cell fraction (not recorded which). J is TRBJ2-3 and V is TRBV20-1; D is ambiguous. The CDR3 sequence is CSAQFQEWVTDTQYF. In DNA form, the CDR3 reads TGCAGTGCCCAGTTTCAGGAATGGGTCACAGATACGCAGTATTTT.